One and the same sample provided the 18 T cell receptor beta chains below, sequenced in a study of blood T cell repertoires in COVID-19. The protocol was immunoSEQ multiplex PCR, while the TCRdb copy is restricted to in-frame clones and leaves out a portion. This table holds approximately 460,000 clones, 89% found once. The specimen sequenced was peripheral blood. The receptor source for this set is a man younger than 35 with COVID-19, enrolled during active disease.

The chain uses TRBV5-1 and TRBJ1-1, with 11 positions matching TRBD1. V shed 4 bases and J 4 bases; nucleotides not matched to a gene: 3. CDR1 is SGHRS and CDR2 is YFSETQ in the germline V gene. This CDR3 is built from 14 residues. CDR3 in amino acids: CASSQGQGVTEAFF. The CDR3 bases are TGCGCCAGCAGCCAGGGACAGGGGGTCACTGAAGCTTTCTTT.

The rearrangement uses TRBV2 and TRBJ2-7; 11 nucleotides match TRBD1. Per the germline V gene, CDR1 is SNHLY and CDR2 is FYNNEI. This CDR3 is built from 13 residues. V trimming: 7 bases; J trimming: 4 bases; junction bases outside the gene matches: 3. The CDR3 spells CASKGTGGYEQYF. As DNA, the CDR3 is TGTGCCAGCAAGGGGACAGGGGGATACGAGCAGTACTTC.

The chain combines TRBV28 with TRBJ2-1, with a weak D call TRBD1 (5 bases). V was clipped by 2 bases and J by 5 bases, with 10 bases between them. The CDR3 has 14 amino acids. Germline V gene data show CDR1 as MDHEN and CDR2 as SYDVKM. The CDR3 region is CASSLAGHDNEQFF. CDR3 sequence (DNA): TGTGCCAGCAGTTTAGCCGGACACGACAATGAGCAGTTCTTC.

The chain uses TRBV5-4 and TRBJ2-5; possible D gene TRBD2, 7 bases. Germline V gene data show CDR1 as SGHNT and CDR2 as YYREEE (reference sequence). The V end lost 4 bases, the J end lost 1 base, and 14 bases lay between the germline ends. The CDR3 is 15 residues long. CDR3 in amino acids: CASSLGGGSQETQYF. CDR3 in DNA: TGTGCCAGCAGCCTAGGGGGGGGGTCCCAAGAGACCCAGTACTTC.

This clone was observed once. The chain is built from TRBV19 and TRBJ1-1; the match to TRBD1 covers 7 bases. There are 16 residues in the CDR3. CDR1 and CDR2 (germline): LNHDA, SQIVND (reference sequence). After removal of 3 bases from V and 0 bases from J, the junction contained 7 bases not matched to a gene. CDR3 in amino acids: CASSINLGGMNTEAFF. Written as DNA, the CDR3 is TGTGCCAGTAGTATTAATTTAGGGGGCATGAACACTGAAGCTTTCTTT.

The rearrangement joins TRBV6-4 to TRBJ2-1, with TRBD2 matching over 7 bases. Germline V lookup: CDR1 MRHNA, CDR2 SNTAGT. This CDR3 has 14 residues. The ends lost 4 bases at V and 7 bases at J; junction bases unmatched: 7. The CDR3: CASSASLAVNEQFF. CDR3 nucleotides: TGTGCCAGCAGTGCAAGCCTAGCGGTGAATGAGCAGTTCTTC.

The chain carries TRBV6-5 and TRBJ1-1, with TRBD1 matching 7 bases. The CDR3 is 13 amino acids. From germline, CDR1 is MNHEY and CDR2 SVGAGI. V was clipped by 6 bases and J by 6 bases; unmatched bases: 7. CDR3 amino acids: CASRTDRAAEAFF. CDR3 DNA: TGTGCCAGCAGAACTGACAGGGCCGCTGAAGCTTTCTTT.

This chain joins TRBV5-1 and TRBJ2-6; the D gene is possibly TRBD2 (5 bases). This CDR3 spans 14 amino acids. CDR1 SGHRS and CDR2 YFSETQ come from the germline V gene. Trimming removed 5 bases at V and 4 bases at J, with 10 bases between. The CDR3 here is CASSSGSGANVLTF. CDR3 nucleotide sequence: TGCGCCAGCAGTTCGGGATCCGGGGCCAACGTCCTGACTTTC.

This chain links TRBV7-8 with TRBJ2-5; D perhaps matches TRBD1 (5 bases). CDR3 length: 14 residues. V lost 3 bases and J 4 bases, leaving 12 bases between the germline ends. Per the germline V gene, CDR1 is SGHVS and CDR2 is FQNEAQ. The CDR3 here is CASSFGEGAETQYF. The CDR3 DNA reads TGTGCCAGCAGCTTTGGGGAAGGGGCAGAGACCCAGTACTTC.

CDR3 DNA: TGTGCCAGCAGCTTAATGAGCGGCTCCTACGAGCAGTACTTC. It encodes CASSLMSGSYEQYF. The rearrangement uses TRBV7-6 and TRBJ2-7; TRBD2 is a possible D gene (5 bases). Trimming removed 2 bases at V and 0 bases at J, with 8 bases between. The CDR3 is made up of 14 amino acids. Germline loops: CDR1 SGHVS, CDR2 FNYEAQ.

The chain is built from TRBV7-9 and TRBJ2-4; perhaps TRBD1 as D (5 bases). The germline V and J ends were trimmed by 3 bases and 9 bases, with 9 bases remaining between them. This CDR3 is built from 12 residues. Germline CDR1 is SEHNR and CDR2 is FQNEAQ (reference sequence). The CDR3 loop is CASSFQGSIQYF. For the CDR3, the DNA is TGTGCCAGCAGCTTTCAGGGTAGCATTCAGTACTTC.

V usage is TRBV28 and J usage is TRBJ1-2; TRBD1 matches at 8 bases. The CDR3 runs to 13 residues. V lost 3 bases and J lost 8; bases outside the gene matches: 5. CDR1 and CDR2 (germline): MDHEN, SYDVKM. In DNA, the CDR3 is TGTGCCAGCAGTTTCGGACAGGGAGGCGGCTACACCTTC. Residues: CASSFGQGGGYTF.

V is TRBV2 and J is TRBJ2-7, with a possible D match to TRBD2 (6 bases). The CDR3 consists of 14 residues. V shed 7 bases and J shed 2 bases, with 15 bases lying between them. Germline CDR1 is SNHLY and CDR2 is FYNNEI. CDR3 residues: CASTGERGTYEQYF. The CDR3 DNA reads as TGTGCCAGCACGGGCGAACGGGGGACCTACGAGCAGTACTTC.

The chain links TRBV5-1 to TRBJ2-3, with D unresolved. With 0 bases removed from V and 0 bases from J, the gap between germline ends came to 8 bases. Per the germline V gene, CDR1 is SGHRS and CDR2 is YFSETQ. The CDR3 runs 15 residues. CDR3 coding DNA: TGCGCCAGCAGCTTGGCTGCGGATAGCACAGATACGCAGTATTTT. Encoded protein: CASSLAADSTDTQYF.

This clone occurred a few times. The chain has TRBV2 and TRBJ2-1; 7 bases align to TRBD1. Germline CDR1 SNHLY, CDR2 FYNNEI. The CDR3 consists of 12 residues. Trimming removed 7 bases from V and 6 bases from J; junction bases left unmatched: 3. Here the CDR3 DNA reads TGTGCCAGCACCTGGGACAGCAATGAGCAGTTCTTC. Encoded protein: CASTWDSNEQFF.

A single count supports this clone. The V gene is TRBV5-6, the J gene TRBJ1-4; D is undetermined. The CDR3 covers 16 residues. Germline lookup yields CDR1 SGHDT and CDR2 YYEEEE. Trimming removed 2 bases at V and 7 bases at J, with 18 bases between. The CDR3 reads CASSFSGSGSSEKLFF. CDR3 coding DNA: TGTGCCAGCAGCTTTTCGGGGTCAGGTTCCAGTGAAAAACTGTTTTTT. The full variable domain, rest sourced from reference TRBV5-6 and TRBJ1-4, is DAGVTQSPTHLIKTRGQQVTLRCSPKSGHDTVSWYQQALGQGPQFIFQYYEEEERQRGNFPDRFSGHQFPNYSSELNVNALLLGDSALYLCASSFSGSGSSEKLFFGSGTQLSVL.

The chain carries TRBV10-2 and TRBJ2-6; 7 positions match TRBD1. Unmatched junction bases numbered 8, after V lost 6 bases and J lost 3 bases. This CDR3 is built from 16 residues. CDR1 is WSHSY and CDR2 is SAAADI in the germline V gene. CDR3 amino acids: CASSLTGWNGANVLTF. CDR3 DNA sequence: TGCGCCAGCAGCCTGACAGGGTGGAATGGGGCCAACGTCCTGACTTTC.

This chain connects TRBV19 to TRBJ2-1; TRBD2 might be the D (6 bases). Germline V lookup: CDR1 LNHDA, CDR2 SQIVND (reference sequence). The CDR3 runs to 13 residues. The V and J ends lost 7 bases and 6 bases respectively, with 13 bases between them. CDR3 sequence reads: CASTPGAGNEQFF. As DNA, the CDR3 is TGTGCCAGTACCCCGGGAGCGGGCAATGAGCAGTTCTTC.